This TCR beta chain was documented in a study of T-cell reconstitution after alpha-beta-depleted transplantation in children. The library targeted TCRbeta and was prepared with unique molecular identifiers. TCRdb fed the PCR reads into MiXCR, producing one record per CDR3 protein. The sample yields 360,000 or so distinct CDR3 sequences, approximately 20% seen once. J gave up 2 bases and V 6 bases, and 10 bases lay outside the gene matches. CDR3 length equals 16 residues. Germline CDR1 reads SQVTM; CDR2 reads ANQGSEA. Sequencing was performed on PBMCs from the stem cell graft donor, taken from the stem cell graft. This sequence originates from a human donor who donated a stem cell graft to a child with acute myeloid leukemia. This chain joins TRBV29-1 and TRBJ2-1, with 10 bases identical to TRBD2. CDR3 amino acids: CSVYKLGLAAYNEQFF. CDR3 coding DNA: TGCAGCGTCTACAAACTAGGACTAGCGGCCTACAATGAGCAGTTCTTC.